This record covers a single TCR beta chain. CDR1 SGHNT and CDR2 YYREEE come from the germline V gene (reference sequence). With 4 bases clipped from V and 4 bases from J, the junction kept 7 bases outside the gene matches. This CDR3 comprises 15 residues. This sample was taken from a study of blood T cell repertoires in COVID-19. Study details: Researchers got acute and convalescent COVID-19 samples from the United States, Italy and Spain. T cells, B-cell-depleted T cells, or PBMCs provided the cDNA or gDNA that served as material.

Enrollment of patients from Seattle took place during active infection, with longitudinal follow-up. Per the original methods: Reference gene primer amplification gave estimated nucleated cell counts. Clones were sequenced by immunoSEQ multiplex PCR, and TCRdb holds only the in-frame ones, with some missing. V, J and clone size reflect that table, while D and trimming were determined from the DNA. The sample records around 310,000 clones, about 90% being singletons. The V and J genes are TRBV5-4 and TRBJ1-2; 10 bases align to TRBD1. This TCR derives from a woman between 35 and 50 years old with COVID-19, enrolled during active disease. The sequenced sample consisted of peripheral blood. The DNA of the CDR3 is TGTGCCAGCAGCCACCGGGACAGGGGAATCTATGGCTACACCTTC. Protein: CASSHRDRGIYGYTF.